Shown below are 18 T cell receptor beta chains from a single sample sequenced in a study of identical twins. One entry per CDR3 protein, called by TCRdb with MiXCR from the 5' RACE reads. The data hold around 960,000 distinct CDR3 sequences, with roughly 12% observed a single time. This sample also belongs to another study, concerning yellow fever vaccine responses in identical twins.

Sequenced material: PBMCs. Receptors were obtained from a woman aged 18-29 years in good health.

V is TRBV28 and J is TRBJ1-5; 12 bases are a match to TRBD1. The junction had 9 bases not matched to a gene; V was cut back by 6 bases and J by 0 bases. This CDR3 is 18 amino acids long. Germline V gives CDR1 MDHEN, CDR2 SYDVKM. This CDR3 is CASRSGTGGFRSNQPQHF. CDR3 nucleotides: TGTGCCAGCAGATCCGGGACAGGGGGCTTTCGTAGCAATCAGCCCCAGCATTTT.

Many counts were recorded for this clonotype. The rearrangement joins TRBV7-9 to TRBJ1-1; the D is unclear. The CDR3 is made up of 12 amino acids. V lost 6 bases and J 1 base, leaving 6 bases between the germline ends. The germline CDR1 and CDR2 sequences are SEHNR and FQNEAQ (reference sequence). As DNA, the CDR3 is TGTGCCAGCAGTTGGGGGAACACTGAAGCTTTCTTT. Its translation: CASSWGNTEAFF.

The rearrangement uses TRBV20-1 and TRBJ2-1, with 9 bases fitting TRBD2. Germline lookup yields CDR1 DFQATT and CDR2 SNEGSKA (reference sequence). J gave up 10 bases and V 2 bases, and 9 bases lay outside the gene matches. CDR3 length equals 14 residues. The CDR3 loop is CSARQAGGGGEQFF. CDR3 in DNA: TGCAGTGCTAGACAAGCGGGGGGTGGGGGAGAGCAGTTCTTC.

The chain combines TRBV5-1 with TRBJ2-3; maybe TRBD1 (6 bases). The CDR3 spans 14 residues. Germline values: CDR1 SGHRS, CDR2 YFSETQ. V shed 2 bases and J shed 3 bases, with 10 bases lying between them. The CDR3 DNA reads as TGCGCCAGCAGCTTAATGACAGGAACAGATACGCAGTATTTT. This gives the protein CASSLMTGTDTQYF. The full variable domain, rest sourced from reference TRBV5-1 and TRBJ2-3, is KAGVTQTPRYLIKTRGQQVTLSCSPISGHRSVSWYQQTPGQGLQFLFEYFSETQRNKGNFPGRFSGRQFSNSRSEMNVSTLELGDSALYLCASSLMTGTDTQYFGPGTRLTVL.

The chain combines TRBV12-3 or TRBV12-4 with TRBJ2-7; D may be TRBD2 (7 bases). The length of the CDR3 is 17 residues. V was shortened by 7 bases and J by 0 bases, with 22 bases between the two germline ends. For the CDR3, the DNA is TGTGCCAGCACCTTAGGGGGGGGCGGGTACAGCTCCTACGAGCAGTACTTC. Translating it yields CASTLGGGGYSSYEQYF.

This clonotype was seen a handful of times. For the CDR3, the DNA is TGTGCCACCAGTGATTTCGGGGCGGGCACAGATACGCAGTATTTT. This gives the protein CATSDFGAGTDTQYF. The chain joins TRBV24-1 to TRBJ2-3; the D gene could be TRBD1 or TRBD2 (5 bases each). CDR3 length: 15 amino acids. Germline loops: CDR1 KGHDR, CDR2 SFDVKD. The V gene lost 1 base and the J gene lost 1 base, with 8 bases spanning the gap.

This clonotype turned up a few times. The gene calls are TRBV19 and TRBJ2-1, with 12 nucleotides matching TRBD2. There are 15 residues in the CDR3. V lost 7 bases, J lost 6 bases, and 7 bases stayed unmatched. Germline V gene lookup returns CDR1 LNHDA and CDR2 SQIVND (reference sequence). In DNA form, the CDR3 reads TGTGCCAGTACCCGACTAGCGGGAGACGGCAATGAGCAGTTCTTC. The encoded protein is CASTRLAGDGNEQFF.

The chain is built from TRBV3-1 and TRBJ1-5, with D perhaps TRBD1 (5 bases). Per germline, CDR1 LGHDT and CDR2 YNNKEL (reference sequence). The V and J ends lost 7 bases and 6 bases respectively, with 19 bases between them. The CDR3 spans 15 residues. CDR3 residues: CASTQKGPWTQPQHF. CDR3 DNA: TGTGCCAGCACCCAGAAGGGACCTTGGACTCAGCCCCAGCATTTT.

This clonotype turned up a few times. The genes are TRBV15 and TRBJ2-7, with D possibly matching TRBD1 (5 bases). Germline assignment: CDR1 LNHNV and CDR2 YYDKDF (reference sequence). V lost 4 bases, J lost 4 bases, and 11 bases lay in between. The length of the CDR3 is 13 residues. CDR3 DNA sequence: TGTGCCACCAGCATCGGCAGGGAATACGAGCAGTACGTC. Amino acid sequence: CATSIGREYEQYV.

The rearrangement links TRBV3-1 to TRBJ2-1; TRBD2 aligns across 15 bases. After removal of 7 bases from V and 0 bases from J, the junction contained 7 bases not matched to a gene. Germline assignment: CDR1 LGHDT and CDR2 YNNKEL (reference sequence). The CDR3 sequence is 18 residues long. Here the CDR3 reads CASNPGLAGGSSYNEQFF. Written as DNA, the CDR3 is TGTGCCAGCAATCCGGGACTAGCGGGGGGCAGCTCCTACAATGAGCAGTTCTTC.

Written as DNA, the CDR3 is TGTGCCACCAGTGATTCAGACAGAGGCAATCAGCCCCAGCATTTT. Translated: CATSDSDRGNQPQHF. The rearrangement uses TRBV24-1 and TRBJ1-5; D is perhaps TRBD1 (5 bases). CDR1 is KGHDR and CDR2 is SFDVKD in the germline V gene. Trimming stripped 2 bases from V and 2 bases from J, with 9 bases between. The CDR3 is 15 amino acids.

The chain combines TRBV12-3 or TRBV12-4 with TRBJ2-3, with D possibly being TRBD1 (5 bases). This CDR3 region has 15 residues. V gave up 6 bases and J gave up 5 bases, with 18 bases separating them. The CDR3 loop is CASSALIPQGDTQYF. Written as DNA, the CDR3 is TGTGCCAGCAGCGCTCTGATCCCCCAGGGAGATACGCAGTATTTT.

Points on this clonotype: A single base separates this from a much larger clone, so it may be a read error. V gene TRBV29-1 combines with J gene TRBJ1-5; the D gene is possibly TRBD1 (5 bases). Germline V gene data show CDR1 as SQVTM and CDR2 as ANQGSEA. CDR3 length equals 13 residues. This CDR3 is CSIESRVGQPQHF. CDR3 nucleotide sequence: TGCAGCATTGAATCCAGGGTGGGTCAGCCCCAGCATTTT.

CDR3 nucleotides: TGTGCCAGCAGTTTGTCTTCGGGACTGAATCAGCCCCAGCATTTT. It is translated as CASSLSSGLNQPQHF. The rearrangement uses TRBV28 and TRBJ1-5; TRBD1 is a possible D gene (5 bases). The CDR3 has 15 residues. Between the trimmed V and J ends, which lost 3 bases and 4 bases, there was a span of 13 bases. Germline CDR1 and CDR2: MDHEN and SYDVKM. Variable domain in full (rest from reference TRBV28 and TRBJ1-5): DVKVTQSSRYLVKRTGEKVFLECVQDMDHENMFWYRQDPGLGLRLIYFSYDVKMKEKGDIPEGYSVSREKKERFSLILESASTNQTSMYLCASSLSSGLNQPQHFGDGTRLSIL.

This clonotype was seen ten or more times. The CDR3 DNA reads as TGCAGCGTTGACCCTACAGGGACCTTGAACACTGAAGCTTTCTTT. This codes for CSVDPTGTLNTEAFF. The chain employs TRBV29-1 and TRBJ1-1; perhaps TRBD1 as D (6 bases). Looked up from germline, CDR1 is SQVTM and CDR2 is ANQGSEA. This CDR3 is built from 15 residues. The V end was cut by 3 bases, the J end by 0 bases, with 14 bases between.

The chain combines TRBV7-2 with TRBJ2-1; 10 bases map to TRBD2. Looked up from germline, CDR1 is SGHTA and CDR2 is FQGNSA. V lost 4 bases to trimming and J lost 0 bases; unmatched junction nucleotides: 6. CDR3 length equals 17 residues. The CDR3 DNA reads as TGTGCCAGCAGCTCCAAGCGGGAGGGGAGCTCCTACAATGAGCAGTTCTTC. This sequence encodes CASSSKREGSSYNEQFF.

This clonotype was seen a handful of times. This chain joins TRBV6-1 and TRBJ2-2, with 10 bases identical to TRBD2. J lost 6 bases, V lost 4 bases, and 2 bases had no gene match. Germline lookup yields CDR1 MNHNS and CDR2 SASEGT. The CDR3 is 14 amino acids. CDR3 in DNA: TGTGCCAGCAGTGCAGCGGGAGGGCCCGGGGAGCTGTTTTTT. Translation: CASSAAGGPGELFF.

This clonotype was counted only a few times. The rearrangement uses TRBV5-1 and TRBJ1-4; possible D gene TRBD1, 6 bases. CDR1 is SGHRS, CDR2 YFSETQ, per germline. With 4 bases removed from V and 8 bases from J, the gap between germline ends came to 15 bases. This CDR3 comprises 14 residues. This CDR3 reads CASSVTGSPEKLFF. In DNA form, the CDR3 reads TGCGCCAGCAGCGTGACAGGTTCCCCCGAAAAACTGTTTTTT.